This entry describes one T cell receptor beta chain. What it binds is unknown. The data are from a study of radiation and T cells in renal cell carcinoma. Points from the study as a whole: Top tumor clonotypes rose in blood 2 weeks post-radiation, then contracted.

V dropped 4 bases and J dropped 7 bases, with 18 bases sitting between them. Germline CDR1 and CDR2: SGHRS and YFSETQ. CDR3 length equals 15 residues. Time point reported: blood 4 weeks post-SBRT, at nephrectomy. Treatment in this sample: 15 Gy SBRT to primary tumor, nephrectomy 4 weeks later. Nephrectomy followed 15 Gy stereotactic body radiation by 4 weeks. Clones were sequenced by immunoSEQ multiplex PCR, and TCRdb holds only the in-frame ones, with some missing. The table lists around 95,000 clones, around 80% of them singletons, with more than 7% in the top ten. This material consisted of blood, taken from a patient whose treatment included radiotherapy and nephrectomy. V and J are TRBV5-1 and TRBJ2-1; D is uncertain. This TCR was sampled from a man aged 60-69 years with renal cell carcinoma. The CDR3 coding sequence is TGCGCCAGCAGCACCCGAAGCACGAAAACGAATGAGCAGTTCTTC. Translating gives CASSTRSTKTNEQFF.